This TCR beta chain was identified during a study of blood T cells in healthy people across ages. PCR was performed a second time for about 6 to 12 cycles using a sample-barcoded 5' primer and a J-beta primer mix. TCRdb used MiXCR to reprocess the 5' RACE reads, holding one entry per CDR3 protein. This sample has approximately 600,000 distinct CDR3 sequences; roughly 53% occur once, and the top ten carry over 30%. Germline CDR1 and CDR2: MGHRA and YSYEKL. The CDR3 contains 15 residues. V lost 4 bases and J lost 0, with 12 bases in between. The receptor was isolated from a man aged 60-69 years in good health. This chain connects TRBV4-1 to TRBJ1-2; no clear D. The specimen sequenced was blood. DNA of the CDR3: TGCGCCAGCAGCCGGAACCGGGGTTCTAACTATGGCTACACCTTC. Protein: CASSRNRGSNYGYTF.